This T cell receptor (beta chain) was sequenced in a study of early T cells in non-severe SARS-CoV-2 infection. This clonotype was seen at least ten times. The V end was cut by 2 bases, the J end by 0 bases, with 7 bases between. Germline CDR1 reads SGHTA; CDR2 reads FQGTGA. CDR3 size: 14 residues. From the 5' RACE reads, TCRdb called clonotypes with MiXCR, one entry per CDR3 protein. The table shows tens of thousands of distinct CDR3 sequences, with 13% to 15% occurring only once. The rearrangement links TRBV7-3 to TRBJ1-1; no firm D call. The sequencing used whole blood, collected at baseline. This clonotype originated in an adult who was a healthcare worker with PCR-confirmed SARS-CoV-2 infection or an uninfected control (not recorded which). The CDR3 loop is CASSLSGMNTEAFF. The CDR3 DNA reads as TGTGCCAGCAGCTTATCCGGGATGAACACTGAAGCTTTCTTT.